The clone carrying this T cell receptor (beta chain) was observed a handful of times. Its antigen remains unidentified. This specimen belongs to a study of identical twins. A template switching step contributed a universal primer site, while unique molecular identifiers were present in the cDNA. TCRdb itself ran the 5' RACE reads through MiXCR, one entry per CDR3 protein. The sample gives about 530,000 distinct CDR3 sequences, under 25% of which show up once; around 0.5% is in the top ten. Study-level findings and limits: With monozygotic twins, out-of-frame TCR alpha sharing exceeded what models estimated.

Germline V gives CDR1 SGHAT, CDR2 FQNNGV. The CDR3 is 14 residues long. Trimming cost V 5 bases and J 4 bases, with 14 bases left between them. The sample also formed part of further work on yellow fever vaccine responses in identical twins. That source reports: Twins reportedly mounted vaccine T cell responses that seemed partly convergent, partly personalized.

The rearrangement links TRBV11-2 to TRBJ1-1; possibly TRBD1 for D (5 bases). This clonotype was sampled from a young woman in good health. Source material: CD4+ T cells sorted from blood. The CDR3 DNA reads TGTGCCAGCAGCCCTCGGGAGGGGTCCACTGAAGCTTTCTTT. Amino acids: CASSPREGSTEAFF.